The 17 T cell receptor beta chains below all came from one sample that was sequenced in a study of PD-L1 blockade in urothelial cancer. Time point meaning: peripheral blood 6 weeks after treatment start. TCRdb's table, derived via immunoSEQ multiplex PCR, lists solely in-frame clones and lacks some. The sample shows tens of thousands of clones, around 80% of them seen only once. This material consisted of PBMCs, taken around atezolizumab (anti-PD-L1) treatment. The receptors shown here come from a man aged 70 or older with urothelial cancer.

This chain joins TRBV2 and TRBJ1-2; D is unresolved. Trimming pared 8 bases from V and 4 bases from J, leaving 17 bases between. Germline V CDR1 and CDR2: SNHLY, FYNNEI. This CDR3 comprises 14 residues. CDR3 sequence: CASGEGALVYGYTF. The CDR3 coding sequence is TGTGCCAGCGGCGAGGGTGCACTAGTCTATGGCTACACCTTC.

The chain carries TRBV6-1 and TRBJ2-7; no reliable D call. The CDR3 loop spans 13 amino acids. The V and J ends lost 3 bases and 4 bases respectively, with 10 bases between them. Germline-derived CDR1 and CDR2 are MNHNS and SASEGT. This CDR3 reads CASSDQRPYEQYF. The CDR3 coding sequence is TGTGCCAGCAGTGACCAGCGACCTTACGAGCAGTACTTC.

With respect to this clone: It is unclear where the CDR3 begins or ends on the DNA, so no DNA is shown, and the CDR3 is as TCRdb lists it. The chain recombines TRBV18 with TRBJ2-5; TRBD1 reflects the table's D call only, with no check against the DNA. Germline-derived CDR1 and CDR2 are KGHSH and LQKENI. The CDR3 is made up of 18 amino acids, end residues included. The CDR3 reads CASSLRFGREAPQETQYF.

The CDR3 loop reads CARRSLTGTSGLGDTQYF. The CDR3 nucleotides read TGTGCCAGAAGGAGCCTCACCGGGACTAGCGGCTTGGGAGATACGCAGTATTTT. The rearrangement links TRBV7-5 to TRBJ2-3; the DNA was not used to check the table's D call, TRBD2. TRBV7-5 is a pseudogene locus. The CDR3 extends over 18 amino acids.

The rearrangement links TRBV6-6 to TRBJ2-3, with 7 bases fitting TRBD2. Germline V gene lookup returns CDR1 MNHNY and CDR2 SVGAGI (reference sequence). This CDR3 is 16 amino acids long. After removal of 4 bases from V and 0 bases from J, the junction contained 7 bases not matched to a gene. The CDR3 protein is CASSSPSGASTDTQYF. As DNA, the CDR3 is TGTGCCAGCAGTTCACCTAGCGGAGCTAGCACAGATACGCAGTATTTT.

This clone was counted a few times. CDR3 region: CASSQIQTRDRGPPYEQYF. Here the CDR3 DNA reads TGCGCCAGCAGCCAAATCCAGACCCGCGACAGGGGGCCACCTTACGAGCAGTACTTC. V usage is TRBV4-1 and J usage is TRBJ2-7, with 10 bases fitting TRBD1. The CDR3 length is 19 residues. With V trimmed by 2 bases and J by 4 bases, 17 bases remained unmatched. Germline assignment: CDR1 MGHRA and CDR2 YSYEKL.

CDR3 in amino acids: CASKGDRGTYEQYF. The CDR3 DNA follows: TGTGCCAGCAAAGGGGACAGGGGGACCTACGAGCAGTACTTC. This chain joins TRBV6-1 and TRBJ2-7, with 11 bases aligning to TRBD1. V trimming: 7 bases; J trimming: 2 bases; junction bases outside the gene matches: 4. Looked up from germline, CDR1 is MNHNS and CDR2 is SASEGT. The length of the CDR3 is 14 residues.

V and J are TRBV19 and TRBJ1-2; D is possibly TRBD1 (5 bases). This CDR3 contains 11 residues. CDR1 LNHDA and CDR2 SQIVND come from the germline V gene (reference sequence). Trimming removed 4 bases from V and 6 bases from J, with 6 bases in between. CDR3 in amino acids: CASSKTDGYTF. CDR3 sequence (DNA): TGTGCCAGTAGTAAGACAGATGGCTACACCTTC.

A single count supports this clone. The chain employs TRBV30 and TRBJ2-1, with 9 bases aligning to TRBD2. The CDR3 extends over 14 amino acids. Germline trimming cut 4 bases from V and 0 bases from J; bases unmatched to any gene: 1. The germline gives CDR1 GTSNPN, CDR2 SVGIG (reference sequence). The CDR3 loop reads CAWTAGGSYNEQFF. The CDR3, as DNA: TGTGCCTGGACAGCGGGAGGCTCCTACAATGAGCAGTTCTTC.

The rearrangement links TRBV9 to TRBJ2-5, with 10 bases identical to TRBD1. With 3 bases clipped from V and 2 bases from J, the junction kept 7 bases outside the gene matches. From germline, CDR1 is SGDLS and CDR2 YYNGEE. This CDR3 region has 16 residues. This chain's CDR3 is CASSATGTGVQETQYF. As DNA, the CDR3 is TGTGCCAGCAGCGCCACCGGGACAGGGGTTCAAGAGACCCAGTACTTC.

The chain has TRBV6-1 and TRBJ1-3; D ambiguous. The CDR3 covers 17 residues. Trimming shortened V by 2 bases and J by 0 bases, and 14 bases separated the two germline ends. The V gene's germline CDR1 is MNHNS and CDR2 SASEGT. The CDR3, as DNA: TGTGCCAGCAGTGAAATTGAGGGTTGGGGCTCTGGAAACACCATATATTTT. It codes for CASSEIEGWGSGNTIYF.

The genes are TRBV2 and TRBJ1-1, with D perhaps matching TRBD1 (6 bases). Germline V gives CDR1 SNHLY, CDR2 FYNNEI. CDR3 length: 15 amino acids. Trimming took off 3 bases at V and 1 base at J, with 12 bases between the two ends. The CDR3 coding sequence is TGTGCCAGCAGTGAGGGGGGCGGGGGGAACACTGAAGCTTTCTTT. Encoded protein: CASSEGGGGNTEAFF. The complete variable domain, with remaining parts taken from reference TRBV2 and TRBJ1-1, reads EPEVTQTPSHQVTQMGQEVILRCVPISNHLYFYWYRQILGQKVEFLVSFYNNEISEKSEIFDDQFSVERPDGSNFTLKIRSTKLEDSAMYFCASSEGGGGNTEAFFGQGTRLTVV.

This clone showed up just a few times. The V and J genes are TRBV6-6 and TRBJ1-1; no definite D call. Germline CDR1 reads MNHNY; CDR2 reads SVGAGI (reference sequence). The CDR3 has 15 amino acids. V lost 2 bases and J 5 bases, leaving 15 bases between the germline ends. CDR3 coding DNA: TGTGCCAGCAGTTACCCGGAGACCATCGGGACTGAAGCTTTCTTT. It codes for CASSYPETIGTEAFF.

V gene TRBV5-6 combines with J gene TRBJ1-2, with 10 bases matching TRBD1. J was trimmed by 5 bases and V by 3 bases; bases with no gene match: 7. There are 15 residues in the CDR3. Germline V gene data show CDR1 as SGHDT and CDR2 as YYEEEE. This CDR3 reads CASSSGTGAPYGYTF. The CDR3 coding sequence is TGTGCCAGCAGCTCGGGGACAGGGGCCCCTTATGGCTACACCTTC.

V and J are TRBV5-1 and TRBJ2-3, with TRBD1 matching 8 bases. CDR1 and CDR2 (germline): SGHRS, YFSETQ. Unmatched junction bases numbered 5, after V lost 4 bases and J lost 1 base. This CDR3 contains 15 residues. CDR3: CASSRQGTGTDTQYF. The CDR3 nucleotides read TGCGCCAGCAGCCGACAGGGGACGGGCACAGATACGCAGTATTTT.

In this sample, this clone turned up many times. This chain uses TRBV11-3 with TRBJ2-7; D is uncertain. The CDR3 runs to 12 residues. The V gene's germline CDR1 is SGHNT and CDR2 YENEEA. Trimming pared 5 bases from V and 6 bases from J, leaving 11 bases between. The CDR3 sequence: CASSPQNGEQYF. The CDR3 DNA reads as TGTGCCAGCAGCCCTCAGAATGGCGAGCAGTACTTC.

This clone was detected only once. The chain couples TRBV5-1 to TRBJ1-1, with D hard to call. This CDR3 comprises 13 residues. From germline, CDR1 is SGHRS and CDR2 YFSETQ. The ends were cut back, 6 bases at V and 5 bases at J, with 14 bases in the middle. CDR3 bases: TGCGCCAGCATGGCCTTGAGAGGGACTGAAGCTTTCTTT. Translation: CASMALRGTEAFF. Based on the CDR3 plus reference TRBV5-1 and TRBJ1-1, the full variable domain is KAGVTQTPRYLIKTRGQQVTLSCSPISGHRSVSWYQQTPGQGLQFLFEYFSETQRNKGNFPGRFSGRQFSNSRSEMNVSTLELGDSALYLCASMALRGTEAFFGQGTRLTVV.